This TCR beta chain was found in a study of early T cells in non-severe SARS-CoV-2 infection. Germline assignment: CDR1 SGHNT and CDR2 YYREEE (reference sequence). V lost 5 bases to trimming and J lost 2 bases, with 14 bases between them. The CDR3 spans 14 residues. In the library, individual cDNA molecules carried attached unique molecular identifiers. TCRdb reprocessed the 5' RACE reads with MiXCR, giving one entry per CDR3 protein. Found here are roughly 90,000 distinct CDR3 sequences, 12% to 15% of them singletons; the top ten hold 5% to 7.5%. The study, taken as a whole, reports: Matching results from VDJdb favored anti-spike CD8 responses, leaving private and CD4 specificities undetected.

This clonotype was seen a few times. No antigen is known for it. V gene TRBV5-4 combines with J gene TRBJ2-7, with D possibly being TRBD1 or TRBD2 (5 bases each). The source is an adult who was a healthcare worker with PCR-confirmed SARS-CoV-2 infection or an uninfected control (not recorded which). Sequencing was done on a sample of whole blood. The chain's CDR3 is CASRSGTPPYEQYF. The DNA for the CDR3 is TGTGCCAGCAGATCAGGGACCCCTCCCTACGAGCAGTACTTC. The full variable domain, rest sourced from reference TRBV5-4 and TRBJ2-7, is ETGVTQSPTHLIKTRGQQVTLRCSSQSGHNTVSWYQQALGQGPQFIFQYYREEENGRGNFPPRFSGLQFPNYSSELNVNALELDDSALYLCASRSGTPPYEQYFGPGTRLTVT.